This T cell receptor (beta chain) was captured in a study of blood T cell repertoires in COVID-19. Across the study: The United States, Italy and Spain were the sources of the acute and convalescent COVID-19 samples. PBMCs, B-cell-depleted T cells, or T cells provided the cDNA or gDNA that made up the material.

The CDR3 consists of 12 residues. Per the germline V gene, CDR1 is SEHNR and CDR2 is FQNEAQ (reference sequence). The trim removed 4 bases at V and 11 bases at J, leaving 5 bases unmatched. Per the original data handling: By means of reference gene primer amplification, nucleated cell counts were estimated. This table comes from immunoSEQ multiplex PCR, and its TCRdb copy is limited to in-frame clones, with some not included. D and trimming come from the DNA, and the V and J calls and clone size come from that table. The data hold roughly 100,000 clones, with 77% observed a single time. The receptor was isolated from a woman older than 75 with acute or convalescent COVID-19. This sequence joins TRBV7-9 and TRBJ1-5; 7 nucleotides align to TRBD1. The sample consisted of peripheral blood. The CDR3 DNA reads TGTGCCAGCAGCTCCGGACAGGCGGCCCAGCATTTT. Residues: CASSSGQAAQHF. Using reference TRBV7-9 and TRBJ1-5 for the parts outside the CDR3, the full variable domain is DTGVSQNPRHKITKRGQNVTFRCDPISEHNRLYWYRQTLGQGPEFLTYFQNEAQLEKSRLLSDRFSAERPKGSFSTLEIQRTEQGDSAMYLCASSSGQAAQHFGDGTRLSIL.